The 14 T cell receptor beta chains reported below all come from one sample, sequenced in a study of early T cells in non-severe SARS-CoV-2 infection. In TCRdb, the 5' RACE reads were re-called with MiXCR into one record per CDR3 protein. The data show roughly 120,000 distinct CDR3 sequences, with around 14% seen just once and 20% to 25% held by the top ten. The sequenced sample was whole blood. The receptors come from an adult who was a healthcare worker with PCR-confirmed SARS-CoV-2 infection or an uninfected control (not recorded which).

The sample holds many counts of this clonotype. The chain recombines TRBV20-1 with TRBJ1-1; D is unresolved. The CDR3 has 11 amino acids. Germline V CDR1 and CDR2: DFQATT, SNEGSKA (reference sequence). This chain's CDR3 is CRLTGDTEAFF. In DNA form, the CDR3 reads TGCAGACTTACGGGAGACACTGAAGCTTTCTTT.

This clonotype was seen a handful of times. The chain joins TRBV10-3 to TRBJ2-3; unclear D gene. Germline CDR1 ENHRY, CDR2 SYGVKD. V lost 2 bases to trimming and J lost 4 bases, with 4 bases between them. This CDR3 comprises 12 residues. The CDR3 coding sequence is TGTGCCATCAGTGAGGAGGCAGATACGCAGTATTTT. Its translation: CAISEEADTQYF.

This clonotype occurred many times. The chain combines TRBV20-1 with TRBJ1-2, with 7 bases that match TRBD1. CDR1 and CDR2 (germline): DFQATT, SNEGSKA (reference sequence). The CDR3 consists of 14 residues. The junction had 15 bases not matched to a gene; V was cut back by 6 bases and J by 8 bases. The CDR3 DNA reads as TGCAGTGCCACGGAAGGCAGGGGGAGTGGAGGCTACACCTTC. Protein sequence: CSATEGRGSGGYTF.

The chain couples TRBV12-3 or TRBV12-4 to TRBJ2-6; tentative D call: TRBD1 (5 bases). The V end lost 7 bases, the J end lost 0 bases, and 22 bases lay between the germline ends. There are 19 residues in the CDR3. The CDR3 loop reads CASTLSDSPDRSGANVLTF. The CDR3 region has the DNA TGTGCCAGCACCTTATCCGACAGTCCCGATCGCTCTGGGGCCAACGTCCTGACTTTC.

The genes are TRBV6-1 and TRBJ1-2; D is possibly TRBD1 (5 bases). Trimming took 8 bases from V and 3 from J, leaving 13 bases between them. CDR3 size: 13 residues. Germline assignment: CDR1 MNHNS and CDR2 SASEGT. The CDR3 DNA reads as TGTGCCAGCGGGGAAGACAGAGACTATGGCTACACCTTC. Translated: CASGEDRDYGYTF.

The J gene is TRBJ2-3, the V gene TRBV7-9; possible D gene TRBD2, 5 bases. Trimming took 11 bases from V and 5 from J, leaving 8 bases between them. Germline V gene sequence: CDR1 SEHNR, CDR2 FQNEAQ (reference sequence). This CDR3 is 10 amino acids long. DNA for the CDR3: TGTGCCGCTGAGGGAGATACGCAGTATTTT. As protein: CAAEGDTQYF.

This clonotype was counted between two and nine times. The J gene is TRBJ2-1, the V gene TRBV6-4, with a weak D call TRBD2 (6 bases). V was shortened by 6 bases and J by 8 bases, with 20 bases between the two germline ends. The germline V gene has CDR1 MRHNA and CDR2 SNTAGT. CDR3 length: 15 amino acids. The CDR3 sequence: CASSKTGLPGYEQFF. The CDR3 nucleotides are TGTGCCAGCAGCAAGACGGGACTCCCTGGCTATGAGCAGTTCTTC.

This clonotype was detected a few times. The chain uses TRBV20-1 and TRBJ1-5; weak D call: TRBD1 (5 bases). With 3 bases removed from V and 7 bases from J, the gap between germline ends came to 19 bases. The CDR3 covers 15 residues. Germline CDR1 and CDR2: DFQATT and SNEGSKA (reference sequence). The CDR3 region is CSASSGAGSFQPQHF. The CDR3 DNA reads as TGCAGTGCTAGTAGCGGGGCAGGGTCATTCCAGCCCCAGCATTTT.

The genes are TRBV4-1 and TRBJ2-4, with 7 nucleotides matching TRBD1. The CDR3 has 16 amino acids. Germline trimming cut 0 bases from V and 14 bases from J; bases unmatched to any gene: 16. Looked up from germline, CDR1 is MGHRA and CDR2 is YSYEKL. CDR3 amino acids: CASSQDLVTKGASEYF. Written as DNA, the CDR3 is TGCGCCAGCAGCCAAGACCTGGTTACGAAGGGGGCCAGTGAGTACTTC.

This clonotype was observed a handful of times. The chain employs TRBV12-5 and TRBJ1-5, with 9 bases fitting TRBD1. The CDR3 spans 12 residues. V lost 3 bases and J lost 11; bases outside the gene matches: 2. Germline V gene data show CDR1 as LGHNT and CDR2 as FRNRAP. DNA of the CDR3: TGTGCTAGTGGTTTCGGGGACAGGGCCCAGCATTTT. Translation gives CASGFGDRAQHF.

The rearrangement joins TRBV10-3 to TRBJ2-3; D is perhaps TRBD2 (5 bases). Trimming took off 3 bases at V and 2 bases at J, with 15 bases between the two ends. The germline CDR1 and CDR2 sequences are ENHRY and SYGVKD. The CDR3 has 16 residues. CDR3 in amino acids: CAISESGRRVTDTQYF. In DNA, the CDR3 is TGTGCCATCAGTGAATCGGGCAGGCGGGTCACAGATACGCAGTATTTT.

This clonotype has a count of ten or more. V usage is TRBV3-1 and J usage is TRBJ1-6; unclear D gene. Trimming removed 2 bases at V and 8 bases at J, with 13 bases between. CDR3 size: 15 residues. Germline V gene data show CDR1 as LGHDT and CDR2 as YNNKEL (reference sequence). The CDR3 DNA sequence: TGTGCCAGCAGCCAAAGGCCAGATACGGATTCACCCCTCCACTTT. Translated, it gives CASSQRPDTDSPLHF.

In this sample, this clonotype turned up many times. The chain employs TRBV12-3 or TRBV12-4 and TRBJ1-2; D not certain. The CDR3 runs 13 residues. Trimming removed 6 bases at V and 4 bases at J, with 12 bases between. The CDR3 region is CASSTTLSYGYTF. In DNA, the CDR3 is TGTGCCAGCAGCACCACCCTAAGCTATGGCTACACCTTC.

This clonotype was picked up many times. The V and J genes are TRBV9 and TRBJ2-1; TRBD2 agrees at 11 bases. Looked up from germline, CDR1 is SGDLS and CDR2 is YYNGEE. This CDR3 spans 16 amino acids. The trim removed 1 base at V and 5 bases at J, leaving 5 bases unmatched. The CDR3 here is CASSVSGLAVNNEQFF. The DNA of the CDR3 is TGTGCCAGCAGCGTATCGGGACTAGCGGTAAACAATGAGCAGTTCTTC.